Here is one TCR beta chain with its context. During its preparation, the TCRbeta library received unique molecular identifiers. MiXCR, applied by TCRdb to the PCR reads, yields one record per CDR3 protein. The data show about 400,000 distinct CDR3 sequences, about 14% seen once. The entry originates in a study of T-cell reconstitution after alpha-beta-depleted transplantation in children. The CDR3 covers 17 residues. Germline CDR1 MGHRA, CDR2 YSYEKL. V was cut by 0 bases and J by 3 bases, with 17 bases left in between. This sequence joins TRBV4-1 and TRBJ1-2; D might be TRBD1 (5 bases). The TCR was taken from a human donor who donated a stem cell graft to a child with Fanconi anemia. The sample was PBMCs, taken from the stem cell graft. DNA of the CDR3: TGCGCCAGCAGCCAAGATGGCTTGGGGGAGTCCTACTATGGCTACACCTTC. This codes for CASSQDGLGESYYGYTF.